The 18 T cell receptor beta chains in this list originate from one sample, sequenced in a study of shared clonotypes between healthy human individuals. TCRdb keeps only in-frame clones here, not all; method: immunoSEQ multiplex PCR. This sample has approximately 440,000 clones; roughly four fifths occur once, and the top ten carry around 12%. Sequencing was carried out using PBMCs. All receptors derive from a middle-aged woman in good health. Some clones in this sample may be carry-over from other donors' samples.

The count of this clone is one. CDR3 nucleotides: TGTGCCAGCAGCTTAGAGTGGGTAGGCCAGCCCCAGCATTTT. The encoded protein is CASSLEWVGQPQHF. V gene TRBV7-2 combines with J gene TRBJ1-5; D is undetermined. The V and J ends lost 1 base and 7 bases respectively, with 11 bases between them. The CDR3 totals 14 residues. Per the germline V gene, CDR1 is SGHTA and CDR2 is FQGNSA.

The chain combines TRBV30 with TRBJ1-1, with D unresolved. The CDR3 runs to 12 residues. Trimming cost V 4 bases and J 1 base, with 7 bases left between them. In germline, CDR1 is GTSNPN, CDR2 SVGIG (reference sequence). CDR3 sequence: CAWTWGNTEAFF. The CDR3 DNA is TGTGCCTGGACGTGGGGGAACACTGAAGCTTTCTTT. The full variable domain, with the rest looked up from reference TRBV30 and TRBJ1-1, is SQTIHQWPATLVQPVGSPLSLECTVEGTSNPNLYWYRQAAGRGLQLLFYSVGIGQISSEVPQNLSASRPQDRQFILSSKKLLLSDSGFYLCAWTWGNTEAFFGQGTRLTVV.

Note on this clone: A far larger clone is off by one base, so a read error is likely. V gene TRBV18 combines with J gene TRBJ2-5; D is unresolved. The CDR3 contains 13 residues. V was pared by 6 bases and J by 5 bases, with 13 bases between. Germline CDR1 and CDR2: KGHSH and LQKENI. In DNA form, the CDR3 reads TGTGCCAGCTCTCGGAACCACGGGGAGACCCAGTACTTC. Its translation: CASSRNHGETQYF.

Note on this clone: A much larger clone lies one base from this, so it may be a read error. The CDR3 region has the DNA TGTGCCAGCAGTGTGGCCGGGACAGGGTACCAAGAGGCCCAGTACTTC. It yields the protein CASSVAGTGYQEAQYF. The chain is built from TRBV25-1 and TRBJ2-5; 9 bases agree with TRBD1. There are 16 residues in the CDR3. Germline CDR1 MGHDK, CDR2 SYGVNS.

This clone has ten or more counts. The V and J genes are TRBV5-6 and TRBJ2-5, with 10 bases lining up with TRBD2. This CDR3 comprises 16 residues. The germline V gene encodes CDR1 SGHDT and CDR2 YYEEEE. V dropped 3 bases and J dropped 5; count of bases not matched to a gene: 10. CDR3 amino acids: CASSSTEAGGRETQYF. In DNA, the CDR3 is TGTGCCAGCAGCTCGACTGAAGCGGGAGGGAGGGAGACCCAGTACTTC.

This clone was observed a handful of times. CDR3 bases: TGTGCCAGCAGTGACCAGGGACTACCGCAAGAGACCCAGTACTTC. Translation: CASSDQGLPQETQYF. This chain joins TRBV6-1 and TRBJ2-5; 7 bases fit TRBD2. V trimming: 3 bases; J trimming: 2 bases; junction bases outside the gene matches: 6. CDR3 size: 15 residues. Germline CDR1 MNHNS, CDR2 SASEGT.

The chain has TRBV5-6 and TRBJ2-7; D is unresolved. Germline CDR1 reads SGHDT; CDR2 reads YYEEEE. Trimming removed 0 bases at V and 6 bases at J, with 16 bases between. The CDR3 runs to 15 residues. The CDR3 is CASSLARAGHLEQYF. The CDR3 coding sequence is TGTGCCAGCAGCTTGGCAAGGGCCGGGCATCTCGAGCAGTACTTC.

This clone was picked up one time. One base away lies a much larger clone, so this may be a sequencing read error. This rearrangement joins TRBV30 to TRBJ1-4; TRBD1 agrees at 7 bases. J gave up 8 bases and V 5 bases, and 14 bases lay outside the gene matches. The CDR3 contains 15 residues. Per germline, CDR1 GTSNPN and CDR2 SVGIG (reference sequence). CDR3 amino acids: CAWGPQTGPREKLFF. Here the CDR3 DNA reads TGTGCCTGGGGCCCCCAGACAGGGCCTAGGGAAAAACTGTTTTTT.

The chain has TRBV7-9 and TRBJ2-2; D tentatively fits TRBD1 or TRBD2 (5 bases each). The CDR3 totals 18 residues. Germline assignment: CDR1 SEHNR and CDR2 FQNEAQ (reference sequence). V lost 5 bases and J lost 2, with 21 bases in between. CDR3 sequence (DNA): TGTGCCAGCAGCCAACCGACAGAGCTAGCCCAAAACACCGGGGAGCTGTTTTTT. Its protein product is CASSQPTELAQNTGELFF.

The chain joins TRBV27 to TRBJ2-1; D is perhaps TRBD2 (6 bases). Per germline, CDR1 MNHEY and CDR2 SMNVEV (reference sequence). V lost 2 bases and J lost 0, with 17 bases in between. The length of the CDR3 is 18 residues. The DNA for the CDR3 is TGTGCCAGCAGTTTACGTCCCGGACTACCGAGCTCCTACAATGAGCAGTTCTTC. Translated, it gives CASSLRPGLPSSYNEQFF.

The CDR3 is CAWSGGRYEQYF. CDR3 bases: TGTGCCTGGAGTGGGGGGCGTTACGAGCAGTACTTC. The rearrangement joins TRBV30 to TRBJ2-5; D is possibly TRBD1 (6 bases). Judging by the DNA end, TRBJ2-7 fits better; the J call may be wrong. The CDR3 consists of 12 residues. The V gene's germline CDR1 is GTSNPN and CDR2 SVGIG (reference sequence).

As concerns this clone: It differs at one base from a far larger clone, so likely a read error. This sample includes further DNA sequences coding for the same CDR3. V usage is TRBV6-6 and J usage is TRBJ1-1; no clear D. Germline V gene lookup returns CDR1 MNHNY and CDR2 SVGAGI (reference sequence). The CDR3 spans 16 residues. Trimming took off 0 bases at V and 5 bases at J, with 16 bases between the two ends. The CDR3 DNA reads as TGTGCCAGCAGTTACTCGGGCGGAGGACCGAATACTGAAGCTTTCTTT. This sequence encodes CASSYSGGGPNTEAFF.

The table lists this clone with a few counts. The likely explanation is a read error, given a far larger clone one base away. Additional DNA sequences in this sample encode the identical CDR3. The rearrangement uses TRBV28 and TRBJ1-1; a weak D match, TRBD1 (5 bases). The germline CDR1 and CDR2 sequences are MDHEN and SYDVKM. The CDR3 is 18 residues long. V was shortened by 6 bases and J by 4 bases, with 27 bases between the two germline ends. The CDR3 nucleotides are TGTGCCAGCAGCTTACCTACCTCCACTAGGGGCGCGGTCACTGAAGCTTTCTTT. Protein sequence: CASSLPTSTRGAVTEAFF.

The rearrangement links TRBV18 to TRBJ1-1; no definite D call. The V gene lost 6 bases and the J gene lost 1 base, with 15 bases spanning the gap. From germline, CDR1 is KGHSH and CDR2 LQKENI. This CDR3 contains 15 residues. The CDR3 DNA follows: TGTGCCAGCTCGCGGACTCCTATCAGGAACACTGAAGCTTTCTTT. This gives the protein CASSRTPIRNTEAFF.

The V call is TRBV5-4, the J call TRBJ2-3; weak D call: TRBD2 (5 bases). The V end lost 0 bases, the J end lost 0 bases, and 8 bases lay between the germline ends. This CDR3 region has 15 residues. Germline loops: CDR1 SGHNT, CDR2 YYREEE (reference sequence). The CDR3 is CASSLDRTSTDTQYF. The CDR3 DNA sequence: TGTGCCAGCAGCTTGGATAGGACTAGCACAGATACGCAGTATTTT. Drawing the rest from reference TRBV5-4 and TRBJ2-3, the complete variable domain is ETGVTQSPTHLIKTRGQQVTLRCSSQSGHNTVSWYQQALGQGPQFIFQYYREEENGRGNFPPRFSGLQFPNYSSELNVNALELDDSALYLCASSLDRTSTDTQYFGPGTRLTVL.

The V call is TRBV9, the J call TRBJ1-1; D is undetermined. The germline CDR1 and CDR2 sequences are SGDLS and YYNGEE. CDR3 length: 14 residues. V gave up 4 bases and J gave up 2 bases, with 12 bases separating them. The CDR3 region is CASSLIEGNTEAFF. DNA of the CDR3: TGTGCCAGCAGCCTTATCGAAGGTAACACTGAAGCTTTCTTT. The whole variable domain, filled in from reference TRBV9 and TRBJ1-1, reads DSGVTQTPKHLITATGQRVTLRCSPRSGDLSVYWYQQSLDQGLQFLIQYYNGEERAKGNILERFSAQQFPDLHSELNLSSLELGDSALYFCASSLIEGNTEAFFGQGTRLTVV.

This clone was detected a few times. This rearrangement joins TRBV30 to TRBJ2-3, with D perhaps TRBD2 (6 bases). CDR1 GTSNPN and CDR2 SVGIG come from the germline V gene (reference sequence). Trimming left V 0 bases short and J 5 bases short, with 12 bases between. The CDR3 is made up of 14 amino acids. Written as DNA, the CDR3 is TGTGCCTGGAGTGTAGGGCGGGACGTAGATACGCAGTATTTT. It codes for CAWSVGRDVDTQYF.

There are a few counts of this clone. This sample includes further DNA sequences coding for the same CDR3. V and J are TRBV5-1 and TRBJ1-1; weak D call: TRBD1 (5 bases). This CDR3 comprises 15 residues. V shed 0 bases and J shed 4 bases, with 13 bases lying between them. Per germline, CDR1 SGHRS and CDR2 YFSETQ. The CDR3 sequence is CASSLGQGLGTEAFF. As DNA, the CDR3 is TGCGCCAGCAGCTTGGGGCAGGGCTTGGGCACTGAAGCTTTCTTT. Drawing the rest from reference TRBV5-1 and TRBJ1-1, the complete variable domain is KAGVTQTPRYLIKTRGQQVTLSCSPISGHRSVSWYQQTPGQGLQFLFEYFSETQRNKGNFPGRFSGRQFSNSRSEMNVSTLELGDSALYLCASSLGQGLGTEAFFGQGTRLTVV.